This TCR beta chain derives from a study of memory CD4+ T cells and cytomegalovirus serostatus. Study outcomes and limitations: Median bootstrapped AUC for CMV status was just under 0.97 originally, about 0.9 US-trained.

As to this clone: Its antigen is currently unknown.

V lost 5 bases, J lost 6 bases, and 16 bases lay in between. The CDR3 runs 13 residues. CDR1 and CDR2 (germline): SQVTM, ANQGSEA. The sort gate was single viable CD3+CD4+CD8-CD45RO+ cells for memory CD4+ T cells. TCRdb's table, derived via immunoSEQ multiplex PCR, lists solely in-frame clones and lacks some. The sample carries about 100,000 clones, 80% recorded once. The source is an adult in good health and CMV-seropositive. Sequenced: memory CD4+ T cells from blood. The rearrangement joins TRBV29-1 to TRBJ1-1; possible D gene TRBD1, 5 bases. The CDR3 DNA reads TGCAGCGTTTCGGGGGTCAATAGGGCTGAAGCTTTCTTT. Its protein is CSVSGVNRAEAFF. Full variable domain (rest looked up from reference TRBV29-1 and TRBJ1-1): SAVISQKPSRDICQRGTSLTIQCQVDSQVTMMFWYRQQPGQSLTLIATANQGSEATYESGFVIDKFPISRPNLTFSTLTVSNMSPEDSSIYLCSVSGVNRAEAFFGQGTRLTVV.